Listed here are 29 T cell receptor beta chains from one sample, sequenced in a study of cytomegalovirus exposure and HLA in healthy donors. PCR was performed using 60 Vbeta and 13 Jbeta primers. Generated by immunoSEQ multiplex PCR, the TCRdb table keeps only in-frame clones and is missing some. The sample yields some 140,000 clones, almost 80% seen once. The sample comprised PBMCs. Receptors were obtained from a man aged 18-30 years in good health and CMV-seronegative.

This clone came up a few times. The chain is built from TRBV12-5 and TRBJ2-5, with no clear D. The germline V and J ends were trimmed by 6 bases and 4 bases, with 12 bases remaining between them. The CDR3 sequence is 13 residues long. CDR1 LGHNT and CDR2 FRNRAP come from the germline V gene. The CDR3 region is CASGKEWSETQYF. CDR3 nucleotides: TGTGCTAGTGGAAAAGAGTGGTCAGAGACCCAGTACTTC.

V and J are TRBV7-2 and TRBJ2-2; tentatively, D is TRBD1 (6 bases). The length of the CDR3 is 15 residues. CDR1 and CDR2 from the germline V gene are SGHTA and FQGNSA. V lost 5 bases, J lost 5 bases, and 15 bases lay in between. As DNA, the CDR3 is TGTGCCAGCAGCCCCCAGGGGCTTGGGACCGGGGAGCTGTTTTTT. This gives the protein CASSPQGLGTGELFF.

A note on this clone: At one of its ends the junction is not consistent with the germline gene, which may arise from a read error. The rearrangement joins TRBV5-1 to TRBJ2-7; the match to TRBD1 covers 11 bases. The CDR3 length is 15 residues. The germline V gene has CDR1 SGHRS and CDR2 YFSETQ. The CDR3 sequence is CASRVGQGAGNEQYF. CDR3 nucleotides: TGTGCCAGCAGGGTTGGACAGGGGGCAGGGAACGAGCAGTACTTC.

The V call is TRBV7-9, the J call TRBJ2-1, with D perhaps matching TRBD2 (5 bases). Looked up from germline, CDR1 is SEHNR and CDR2 is FQNEAQ (reference sequence). The V and J ends lost 7 bases and 1 base respectively, with 14 bases between them. CDR3 size: 15 residues. The CDR3 protein is CASTPGLASYNEQFF. CDR3 coding DNA: TGTGCCAGCACCCCCGGCCTAGCTTCCTACAATGAGCAGTTCTTC. The whole variable domain, remainder taken from reference TRBV7-9 and TRBJ2-1, is DTGVSQNPRHKITKRGQNVTFRCDPISEHNRLYWYRQTLGQGPEFLTYFQNEAQLEKSRLLSDRFSAERPKGSFSTLEIQRTEQGDSAMYLCASTPGLASYNEQFFGPGTRLTVL.

The CDR3 region is CASSILRLRANTGELFF. The CDR3 DNA is TGTGCCAGTAGTATACTTCGACTCCGCGCGAACACCGGGGAGCTGTTTTTT. V and J are TRBV19 and TRBJ2-2; D is unclear. V was shortened by 2 bases and J by 0 bases, with 13 bases between the two germline ends. Germline V gives CDR1 LNHDA, CDR2 SQIVND (reference sequence). The CDR3 runs to 17 residues.

This sequence joins TRBV2 and TRBJ1-4, with 7 bases matching TRBD1. J was trimmed by 8 bases and V by 7 bases; bases with no gene match: 13. Germline assignment: CDR1 SNHLY and CDR2 FYNNEI. This CDR3 spans 15 amino acids. The CDR3 coding sequence is TGTGCCAGCATGAGGGACAGTTTAGGATGGGAAAAACTGTTTTTT. Amino acids: CASMRDSLGWEKLFF.

This chain uses TRBV29-1 with TRBJ1-3; 7 nucleotides line up with TRBD1. Looked up from germline, CDR1 is SQVTM and CDR2 is ANQGSEA. With V trimmed by 7 bases and J by 3 bases, 9 bases remained unmatched. The CDR3 is made up of 14 amino acids. In nucleotides, the CDR3 is TGCAGCGCTACACAGGGGATGGATGGAAACACCATATATTTT. Encoded protein: CSATQGMDGNTIYF.

This clone was recorded a few times. V gene TRBV4-3 combines with J gene TRBJ2-4; no clear D gene. Germline V CDR1 and CDR2: LGHNA, YSLEER. The CDR3 sequence is 18 residues long. The V end was cut by 4 bases, the J end by 0 bases, with 19 bases between. The CDR3 sequence: CASSPSLREQIAKNIQYF. The CDR3 DNA reads TGCGCCAGCAGCCCCTCCCTTCGAGAGCAAATAGCCAAAAACATTCAGTACTTC.

The V and J genes are TRBV7-8 and TRBJ1-5, with D tentatively TRBD1 (5 bases). The CDR3 loop spans 14 amino acids. Germline V gene sequence: CDR1 SGHVS, CDR2 FQNEAQ. Trimming cost V 3 bases and J 5 bases, with 11 bases left between them. CDR3 DNA sequence: TGTGCCAGCAGCTTCGGAGGGGCCGATCAGCCCCAGCATTTT. Translated, it gives CASSFGGADQPQHF. The variable domain in full, completed from reference TRBV7-8 and TRBJ1-5, reads GAGVSQSPRYKVAKRGQDVALRCDPISGHVSLFWYQQALGQGPEFLTYFQNEAQLDKSGLPSDRFFAERPEGSVSTLKIQRTQQEDSAVYLCASSFGGADQPQHFGDGTRLSIL.

The chain uses TRBV7-2 and TRBJ1-6, with 9 bases matching TRBD1. V was clipped by 1 base and J by 9 bases; unmatched bases: 7. CDR1 and CDR2 (germline): SGHTA, FQGNSA. The CDR3 runs to 16 residues. The CDR3 loop is CASSLVFGQGISPLHF. The CDR3 DNA sequence: TGTGCCAGCAGCTTAGTATTTGGACAGGGGATTTCACCCCTCCACTTT.

The chain joins TRBV7-3 to TRBJ2-1, with 12 bases lining up with TRBD2. The CDR3 is 20 residues long. Germline loops: CDR1 SGHTA, CDR2 FQGTGA. The trim removed 0 bases at V and 1 base at J, leaving 10 bases unmatched. CDR3 loop: CASSLTSLAGGVWSYNEQFF. CDR3 coding DNA: TGTGCCAGCAGCTTAACCTCACTAGCGGGGGGAGTTTGGTCCTACAATGAGCAGTTCTTC.

The J gene is TRBJ1-2, the V gene TRBV7-8, with a possible D match to TRBD1 (5 bases). Germline V gives CDR1 SGHVS, CDR2 FQNEAQ. V was shortened by 1 base and J by 0 bases, with 15 bases between the two germline ends. This CDR3 is built from 17 residues. DNA of the CDR3: TGTGCCAGCAGCTTAGTTTTTGGTCGGACAACTAACTATGGCTACACCTTC. Translated, it gives CASSLVFGRTTNYGYTF.

The chain joins TRBV30 to TRBJ1-1; D call uncertain. Germline V lookup: CDR1 GTSNPN, CDR2 SVGIG (reference sequence). V lost 8 bases to trimming and J lost 4 bases, with 14 bases between them. This CDR3 region has 12 residues. This CDR3 reads CAGRYRGTEAFF. As DNA, the CDR3 is TGTGCCGGAAGGTACCGGGGCACTGAAGCTTTCTTT. Full variable domain (outside the CDR3, taken from reference TRBV30 and TRBJ1-1): SQTIHQWPATLVQPVGSPLSLECTVEGTSNPNLYWYRQAAGRGLQLLFYSVGIGQISSEVPQNLSASRPQDRQFILSSKKLLLSDSGFYLCAGRYRGTEAFFGQGTRLTVV.

This clone appeared a single time. The chain joins TRBV6-5 to TRBJ1-6, with no clear D. Trimming pared 7 bases from V and 7 bases from J, leaving 8 bases between. Germline V gene sequence: CDR1 MNHEY, CDR2 SVGAGI. This CDR3 region has 12 residues. In DNA, the CDR3 is TGTGCCAGCACAGACGGGAATTCACCCCTCCACTTT. Protein: CASTDGNSPLHF.

V is TRBV2 and J is TRBJ2-3; D uncertain. CDR3 length: 14 amino acids. The ends were cut back, 5 bases at V and 0 bases at J, with 9 bases in the middle. Per the germline V gene, CDR1 is SNHLY and CDR2 is FYNNEI. CDR3 DNA: TGTGCCAGCAGTTCAGGAATGAGCACAGATACGCAGTATTTT. Protein: CASSSGMSTDTQYF.

The V gene is TRBV30, the J gene TRBJ1-2, with 8 bases identical to TRBD1. Trimming took 3 bases from V and 4 from J; bases not matched to a gene: 4. Germline assignment: CDR1 GTSNPN and CDR2 SVGIG (reference sequence). The CDR3 covers 13 residues. The CDR3: CAWREQGGYGYTF. CDR3 sequence (DNA): TGTGCCTGGAGGGAACAGGGGGGCTATGGCTACACCTTC.

This chain joins TRBV2 and TRBJ2-3, with a tentative D call TRBD2 (6 bases). Germline CDR1 reads SNHLY; CDR2 reads FYNNEI. This CDR3 comprises 14 residues. Trimming took 7 bases from V and 2 from J, leaving 13 bases between them. CDR3 region: CASKVGGVTDTQYF. CDR3 in DNA: TGTGCCAGCAAGGTGGGGGGAGTCACAGATACGCAGTATTTT. Combining the CDR3 with reference TRBV2 and TRBJ2-3 gives the whole variable domain EPEVTQTPSHQVTQMGQEVILRCVPISNHLYFYWYRQILGQKVEFLVSFYNNEISEKSEIFDDQFSVERPDGSNFTLKIRSTKLEDSAMYFCASKVGGVTDTQYFGPGTRLTVL.

The chain is built from TRBV5-1 and TRBJ1-2; D is unresolved. Germline loops: CDR1 SGHRS, CDR2 YFSETQ. V dropped 2 bases and J dropped 1 base, with 9 bases sitting between them. This CDR3 region has 14 residues. The DNA for the CDR3 is TGCGCCAGCAGCTTCCTCAACAGTAACTATGGCTACACCTTC. The encoded protein is CASSFLNSNYGYTF. Filled out from reference TRBV5-1 and TRBJ1-2, the complete variable domain reads KAGVTQTPRYLIKTRGQQVTLSCSPISGHRSVSWYQQTPGQGLQFLFEYFSETQRNKGNFPGRFSGRQFSNSRSEMNVSTLELGDSALYLCASSFLNSNYGYTFGSGTRLTVV.

The chain is built from TRBV19 and TRBJ1-5; D possibly corresponds to TRBD1 (5 bases). Per germline, CDR1 LNHDA and CDR2 SQIVND (reference sequence). The CDR3 spans 13 residues. Trimming left V 7 bases short and J 5 bases short, with 12 bases between. The CDR3 loop reads CASTRVWDQPQHF. Here the CDR3 DNA reads TGTGCCAGTACCAGGGTTTGGGATCAGCCCCAGCATTTT.

This clone was recorded only once. The V gene is TRBV5-1, the J gene TRBJ2-2; D gene ambiguous. The germline V and J ends were trimmed by 3 bases and 6 bases, with 15 bases remaining between them. The V gene's germline CDR1 is SGHRS and CDR2 YFSETQ. The CDR3 has 15 amino acids. CDR3 sequence (DNA): TGCGCCAGCAGCTCGGTTTCGCGGCAACCCGGGGAGCTGTTTTTT. Amino acids: CASSSVSRQPGELFF.

The chain carries TRBV11-2 and TRBJ2-2, with TRBD2 as a possible D gene (7 bases). CDR3 length equals 18 residues. Per the germline V gene, CDR1 is SGHAT and CDR2 is FQNNGV. V lost 2 bases and J 0 bases, leaving 16 bases between the germline ends. The CDR3 loop reads CASSLRGGAEANTGELFF. DNA for the CDR3: TGTGCCAGCAGCTTAAGAGGGGGGGCCGAAGCGAACACCGGGGAGCTGTTTTTT.

Only a few counts were recorded for this clone. The rearrangement uses TRBV5-5 and TRBJ2-7; tentatively, D is TRBD1 (5 bases). V was clipped by 0 bases and J by 12 bases, with 13 bases between them. The CDR3 totals 12 residues. Germline assignment: CDR1 SGHKS and CDR2 YYEKEE (reference sequence). The CDR3 bases are TGTGCCAGCAGCTTGGGAACAGGTGGTGGGTACTTC. Its protein product is CASSLGTGGGYF.

The J gene is TRBJ1-1, the V gene TRBV6-5; TRBD1 aligns across 7 bases. The ends lost 5 bases at V and 0 bases at J; junction bases unmatched: 0. The CDR3 contains 13 residues. Germline V CDR1 and CDR2: MNHEY, SVGAGI. The CDR3 loop reads CASSDRVNTEAFF. The CDR3 region has the DNA TGTGCCAGCAGTGACAGGGTGAACACTGAAGCTTTCTTT.

The chain is built from TRBV7-9 and TRBJ1-2; unclear D gene. This CDR3 contains 12 residues. Germline CDR1 SEHNR, CDR2 FQNEAQ (reference sequence). V lost 3 bases and J 8 bases, leaving 10 bases between the germline ends. The CDR3 is CASSLAGRGYTF. CDR3 nucleotides: TGTGCCAGCAGCTTGGCAGGAAGGGGCTACACCTTC.

The CDR3 here is CSVDQGTDTQYF. CDR3 DNA sequence: TGCAGCGTTGACCAGGGTACAGATACGCAGTATTTT. This chain links TRBV29-1 with TRBJ2-3; D is possibly TRBD1 (5 bases). The length of the CDR3 is 12 residues. Trimming removed 3 bases from V and 3 bases from J, with 7 bases in between. Germline V CDR1 and CDR2: SQVTM, ANQGSEA.

The chain has TRBV5-5 and TRBJ1-2; 11 positions agree with TRBD1. V gave up 4 bases and J gave up 4 bases; unmatched junction bases: 9. CDR3 length equals 16 residues. Germline CDR1 SGHKS, CDR2 YYEKEE (reference sequence). CDR3 sequence: CASSADWDRGFYGYTF. The CDR3 DNA sequence: TGTGCCAGCAGCGCCGATTGGGACAGGGGGTTCTATGGCTACACCTTC.

The V gene is TRBV6-5, the J gene TRBJ1-1, with D perhaps TRBD1 (5 bases). Deletions cut 4 bases from V and 1 base from J, with 13 bases between. Germline values: CDR1 MNHEY, CDR2 SVGAGI. The CDR3 has 15 residues. CDR3 sequence reads: CASSWQGGWNTEAFF. The CDR3 DNA sequence: TGTGCCAGCAGTTGGCAGGGTGGTTGGAACACTGAAGCTTTCTTT.

The chain links TRBV5-4 to TRBJ2-5, with TRBD1 identical over 7 bases. CDR3 length: 13 residues. V was clipped by 1 base and J by 7 bases; unmatched bases: 4. The germline V gene has CDR1 SGHNT and CDR2 YYREEE (reference sequence). Written as DNA, the CDR3 is TGTGCCAGCAGCTTGAGGGGGCCTGGGACCCAGTACTTC. Amino acid sequence: CASSLRGPGTQYF. Using reference TRBV5-4 and TRBJ2-5 for the parts outside the CDR3, the full variable domain is ETGVTQSPTHLIKTRGQQVTLRCSSQSGHNTVSWYQQALGQGPQFIFQYYREEENGRGNFPPRFSGLQFPNYSSELNVNALELDDSALYLCASSLRGPGTQYFGPGTRLLVL.

The chain is built from TRBV5-6 and TRBJ1-5, with a weak D call TRBD1 (6 bases). V lost 4 bases, J lost 7 bases, and 18 bases lay in between. Germline V lookup: CDR1 SGHDT, CDR2 YYEEEE. CDR3 length: 15 residues. The CDR3 protein is CASSSKTGFGQPQHF. In nucleotides, the CDR3 is TGTGCCAGCAGCAGCAAAACAGGGTTTGGACAGCCCCAGCATTTT.